This TCR beta chain was profiled in a study of blood T cell repertoires in COVID-19. Whole-study context: Acute and convalescent COVID-19 samples came from the United States, Italy and Spain. Sources were T cells, B-cell-depleted T cells, or PBMCs; the material itself was cDNA or gDNA.

As handled by the study authors: Cell counts per sample came from amplifying reference gene primers. Some clones are missing from TCRdb's copy, which holds only in-frame ones; the method was immunoSEQ multiplex PCR. V and J calls and clone size are as listed in that table; D and trimming were resolved from the DNA. The profile shows 90,000 to 150,000 clones, around 88% of them singletons. The specimen sequenced was peripheral blood. The sequence was obtained from a woman between 45 and 60 years old with active or convalescent COVID-19.

CDR3 loop: CASSSGGGQNTEAFF. The DNA for the CDR3 is TGTGCCAGCAGCTCCGGGGGGGGGCAGAACACTGAAGCTTTCTTT. The rearrangement joins TRBV9 to TRBJ1-1, with D tentatively TRBD1 (6 bases). Trimming took 4 bases from V and 1 from J, leaving 14 bases between them. The CDR3 has 15 residues. Germline CDR1 and CDR2: SGDLS and YYNGEE.